Below, 25 T cell receptor beta chains from the same sample are listed, as sequenced in a study of cytomegalovirus exposure and HLA in healthy donors. The study ran its PCR with 60 Vbeta and 13 Jbeta primers. Using immunoSEQ multiplex PCR, the repertoire was profiled, and TCRdb retains in-frame clones only, with some absent. Of under 100,000 clones listed, around 78% are singletons. The sample was PBMCs. Receptors originate from a young man in good health and CMV-seropositive.

The J gene is TRBJ2-7, the V gene TRBV2; TRBD2 matches 10 bases. The CDR3 has 17 residues. The germline CDR1 and CDR2 sequences are SNHLY and FYNNEI. Losses at the gene ends were 7 bases for V and 4 bases for J; bases not matched to a gene: 16. CDR3 loop: CASNGLAGDAAAYEQYF. The CDR3 region has the DNA TGTGCCAGCAATGGGCTAGCGGGAGATGCCGCGGCGTACGAGCAGTACTTC.

The V and J genes are TRBV29-1 and TRBJ2-1, with D perhaps TRBD1 (5 bases). Trimming shortened V by 6 bases and J by 1 base, and 16 bases separated the two germline ends. CDR3 length: 15 amino acids. CDR1 is SQVTM, CDR2 ANQGSEA, per germline. CDR3 nucleotide sequence: TGCAGCGTGGCAGACAGTGCATCGTCCTACAATGAGCAGTTCTTC. Encoded protein: CSVADSASSYNEQFF.

The gene calls are TRBV29-1 and TRBJ1-1, with 7 bases aligning to TRBD1. Germline V lookup: CDR1 SQVTM, CDR2 ANQGSEA. V lost 4 bases to trimming and J lost 6 bases; unmatched junction nucleotides: 5. This CDR3 comprises 12 residues. CDR3 protein: CSVGLDRPEAFF. The DNA for the CDR3 is TGCAGCGTTGGATTGGACAGGCCTGAAGCTTTCTTT. Full variable domain (remainder filled in from reference TRBV29-1 and TRBJ1-1): SAVISQKPSRDICQRGTSLTIQCQVDSQVTMMFWYRQQPGQSLTLIATANQGSEATYESGFVIDKFPISRPNLTFSTLTVSNMSPEDSSIYLCSVGLDRPEAFFGQGTRLTVV.

This clone was observed a single time. The V call is TRBV27, the J call TRBJ1-1; 7 nucleotides agree with TRBD1. This CDR3 is built from 14 residues. The germline CDR1 and CDR2 sequences are MNHEY and SMNVEV (reference sequence). Germline trimming cut 3 bases from V and 3 bases from J; bases unmatched to any gene: 4. The CDR3 coding sequence is TGTGCCAGCAGTTTCGGACAGGCCGACACTGAAGCTTTCTTT. This gives the protein CASSFGQADTEAFF.

The V call is TRBV25-1, the J call TRBJ1-1, with 8 bases aligning to TRBD1. Per the germline V gene, CDR1 is MGHDK and CDR2 is SYGVNS. V lost 1 base, J lost 6 bases, and 7 bases stayed unmatched. This CDR3 spans 15 amino acids. As DNA, the CDR3 is TGTGCCAGCAGTGAATGGACAGGGAGGCTTTCTGAAGCTTTCTTT. Translating it yields CASSEWTGRLSEAFF.

The V gene is TRBV15, the J gene TRBJ2-3; 7 bases match TRBD2. V dropped 1 base and J dropped 1; count of bases not matched to a gene: 5. The CDR3 runs to 16 residues. In germline, CDR1 is LNHNV, CDR2 YYDKDF (reference sequence). The CDR3 DNA follows: TGTGCCACCAGCAGAGTAGGCGGGAGTGGCACAGATACGCAGTATTTT. Encoded protein: CATSRVGGSGTDTQYF.

The chain recombines TRBV27 with TRBJ2-2, with a tentative D call TRBD2 (5 bases). CDR1 and CDR2 from the germline V gene are MNHEY and SMNVEV (reference sequence). CDR3 size: 11 residues. Deletions cut 7 bases from V and 7 bases from J, with 7 bases between. CDR3 sequence reads: CASKRVGELFF. The CDR3 nucleotides read TGTGCCAGCAAGAGGGTCGGGGAGCTGTTTTTT.

This clone was detected a few times. The chain is built from TRBV18 and TRBJ2-5, with 8 bases identical to TRBD2. CDR3 length: 15 amino acids. Germline trimming cut 3 bases from V and 5 bases from J; bases unmatched to any gene: 8. The germline gives CDR1 KGHSH, CDR2 LQKENI. The CDR3 sequence: CASSPREATGETQYF. CDR3 sequence (DNA): TGTGCCAGCTCACCGCGGGAGGCCACGGGGGAGACCCAGTACTTC.

The V and J genes are TRBV15 and TRBJ1-4, with D possibly being TRBD1 (5 bases). The length of the CDR3 is 10 residues. V was trimmed by 8 bases and J by 11 bases, leaving 9 bases between them. The germline V gene has CDR1 LNHNV and CDR2 YYDKDF (reference sequence). This chain's CDR3 is CATGGEKLFF. Written as DNA, the CDR3 is TGTGCCACCGGGGGGGAGAAACTGTTTTTT.

This chain uses TRBV2 with TRBJ2-7; 7 bases match TRBD1. J lost 4 bases, V lost 2 bases, and 8 bases had no gene match. The V gene's germline CDR1 is SNHLY and CDR2 FYNNEI. The CDR3 runs 15 residues. The CDR3 protein is CASSEQPGQSYEQYF. CDR3 nucleotides: TGTGCCAGCAGTGAACAGCCGGGACAGAGTTACGAGCAGTACTTC.

J is TRBJ1-1 and V is TRBV11-2; tentatively, D is TRBD1 (5 bases). The CDR3 is 13 amino acids. CDR1 is SGHAT and CDR2 is FQNNGV in the germline V gene. The V end lost 5 bases, the J end lost 10 bases, and 17 bases lay between the germline ends. CDR3 sequence (DNA): TGTGCCAGCAGCCAGGTGTCAGGGAGGGGAGCTTTCTTT. The encoded protein is CASSQVSGRGAFF.

The rearrangement links TRBV7-8 to TRBJ1-2; D unresolved. This CDR3 region has 15 residues. Germline CDR1 and CDR2: SGHVS and FQNEAQ. Trimming took off 3 bases at V and 4 bases at J, with 15 bases between the two ends. CDR3 nucleotide sequence: TGTGCCAGCAGCTTTACGCCTAACGAGGGCTATGGCTACACCTTC. This translates into CASSFTPNEGYGYTF.

The chain couples TRBV10-1 to TRBJ2-7, with 9 bases aligning to TRBD2. CDR3 length equals 20 residues. In germline, CDR1 is WNHNN, CDR2 SYGVQD (reference sequence). The V and J ends lost 6 bases and 3 bases, in that order; junction bases with no gene match: 24. CDR3 sequence reads: CASRGEILRGRAPDHYEQYF. In DNA form, the CDR3 reads TGCGCCAGCAGAGGGGAGATTCTGCGCGGGAGGGCTCCGGATCACTACGAGCAGTACTTC.

This clone was recorded a few times. The rearrangement links TRBV7-8 to TRBJ2-1, with TRBD1 identical over 7 bases. The CDR3 runs 16 residues. Looked up from germline, CDR1 is SGHVS and CDR2 is FQNEAQ. V was pared by 3 bases and J by 9 bases, with 14 bases of the junction left unmatched. DNA for the CDR3: TGTGCCAGCAGCTTGGGGCTTCGACAGGGCCAGGGTGAGCAGTTCTTC. Translating it yields CASSLGLRQGQGEQFF. Combining the CDR3 with reference TRBV7-8 and TRBJ2-1 gives the whole variable domain GAGVSQSPRYKVAKRGQDVALRCDPISGHVSLFWYQQALGQGPEFLTYFQNEAQLDKSGLPSDRFFAERPEGSVSTLKIQRTQQEDSAVYLCASSLGLRQGQGEQFFGPGTRLTVL.

This chain uses TRBV10-3 with TRBJ1-2; 8 bases agree with TRBD1. The V gene's germline CDR1 is ENHRY and CDR2 SYGVKD. With 8 bases clipped from V and 0 bases from J, the junction kept 2 bases outside the gene matches. The CDR3 is made up of 13 amino acids. CDR3 coding DNA: TGTGCCATCGGGACAGGCACTAACTATGGCTACACCTTC. It is translated as CAIGTGTNYGYTF.

This clone was observed once. This sequence joins TRBV2 and TRBJ2-3; 7 bases line up with TRBD2. Germline V gives CDR1 SNHLY, CDR2 FYNNEI. Losses at the gene ends were 6 bases for V and 0 bases for J; bases not matched to a gene: 9. CDR3 length: 16 residues. CDR3 amino acids: CASRAPGRESTDTQYF. The CDR3 DNA follows: TGTGCCAGCAGGGCCCCCGGGCGGGAGAGCACAGATACGCAGTATTTT.

The chain couples TRBV6-5 to TRBJ1-4; D is undetermined. Deletions cut 0 bases from V and 2 bases from J, with 4 bases between. The CDR3 consists of 14 residues. Germline CDR1 reads MNHEY; CDR2 reads SVGAGI. As DNA, the CDR3 is TGTGCCAGCAGTTACTCAGCTACTAATGAAAAACTGTTTTTT. Translated, it gives CASSYSATNEKLFF.

J is TRBJ2-7 and V is TRBV7-8; D possibly corresponds to TRBD2 (5 bases). V was cut by 2 bases and J by 3 bases, with 17 bases left in between. This CDR3 contains 16 residues. Germline V gives CDR1 SGHVS, CDR2 FQNEAQ. The CDR3 spells CASSLRRGLLNYEQYF. In nucleotides, the CDR3 is TGTGCCAGCAGCTTAAGGCGTGGACTGCTGAACTACGAGCAGTACTTC.

V gene TRBV5-1 combines with J gene TRBJ2-2; a weak D match, TRBD2 (5 bases). V was cut by 0 bases and J by 6 bases, with 9 bases left in between. The CDR3 is made up of 14 amino acids. Per the germline V gene, CDR1 is SGHRS and CDR2 is YFSETQ. Here the CDR3 reads CASSLESRAGELFF. The CDR3 nucleotides are TGCGCCAGCAGCTTGGAGTCGAGGGCCGGGGAGCTGTTTTTT.

The V gene is TRBV10-3, the J gene TRBJ2-7, with D possibly matching TRBD2 (6 bases). Germline V CDR1 and CDR2: ENHRY, SYGVKD. Trimming stripped 6 bases from V and 0 bases from J, with 6 bases between. This CDR3 region has 12 residues. The CDR3 region is CAISGSSYEQYF. The DNA for the CDR3 is TGTGCCATCAGCGGGAGCTCCTACGAGCAGTACTTC.

The rearrangement links TRBV7-8 to TRBJ2-1; D not certain. CDR1 SGHVS and CDR2 FQNEAQ come from the germline V gene. The V end was cut by 2 bases, the J end by 15 bases, with 17 bases between. CDR3 size: 13 residues. The CDR3 sequence is CASSLISPEDRFF. In nucleotides, the CDR3 is TGTGCCAGCAGCTTAATATCTCCCGAGGATAGGTTCTTC.

Concerning this clone itself: At the DNA level, this CDR3 is encoded by other sequences in the same sample as well. The gene calls are TRBV6-5 and TRBJ2-1; TRBD2 matches at 14 bases. The CDR3 has 14 residues. Germline CDR1 reads MNHEY; CDR2 reads SVGAGI. J lost 10 bases, V lost 2 bases, and 1 base had no gene match. This CDR3 is CASSYGLAGGEQFF. The CDR3 DNA follows: TGTGCCAGCAGTTACGGACTAGCGGGAGGCGAGCAGTTCTTC.

The chain is built from TRBV6-1 and TRBJ2-1; D remains ambiguous. V lost 7 bases and J lost 1, with 8 bases in between. This CDR3 contains 13 residues. The V gene's germline CDR1 is MNHNS and CDR2 SASEGT. The CDR3 nucleotides read TGTGCCAGCACGAGGCTATCCTACAATGAGCAGTTCTTC. Its protein product is CASTRLSYNEQFF.

This chain links TRBV23-1 with TRBJ1-4, with D maybe TRBD1 (6 bases). TRBV23-1 is an ORF for which the function is uncertain. The CDR3 covers 17 residues. V lost 4 bases and J lost 5, with 20 bases in between. CDR3 in amino acids: CASSRSHRAPTNEKLFF. In DNA, the CDR3 is TGCGCCAGCAGTCGTTCGCACAGGGCTCCGACCAATGAAAAACTGTTTTTT.

V and J are TRBV10-2 and TRBJ1-5, with 9 bases aligning to TRBD1. In germline, CDR1 is WSHSY, CDR2 SAAADI. This CDR3 has 14 amino acids. Trimming removed 6 bases from V and 5 bases from J; junction bases left unmatched: 5. The CDR3 loop reads CASSGGQGYQPQHF. The CDR3 coding sequence is TGCGCCAGCAGCGGAGGACAGGGGTATCAGCCCCAGCATTTT.